This entry features one T cell receptor (beta chain) sequence. This record belongs to a study of blood T cells in healthy people across ages. Combining a sample-barcoded 5' primer with a J-beta primer mix, a second PCR ran for roughly 7 to 11 cycles. TCRdb fed the 5' RACE reads into MiXCR, producing one record per CDR3 protein. This sample has over a million distinct CDR3 sequences, with roughly 45% found just once. The CDR3 is 18 residues long. V was shortened by 1 base and J by 0 bases, with 22 bases between the two germline ends. The germline gives CDR1 DFQATT, CDR2 SNEGSKA (reference sequence). The J gene is TRBJ2-7, the V gene TRBV20-1, with D tentatively TRBD1 (5 bases). This clonotype was sampled from a woman aged 55-69 years in good health. Sequenced input: blood. CDR3 sequence reads: CSARVQGSGFWRSYEQYF. For the CDR3, the DNA is TGCAGTGCTAGAGTTCAGGGTTCAGGGTTTTGGCGCTCCTACGAGCAGTACTTC.